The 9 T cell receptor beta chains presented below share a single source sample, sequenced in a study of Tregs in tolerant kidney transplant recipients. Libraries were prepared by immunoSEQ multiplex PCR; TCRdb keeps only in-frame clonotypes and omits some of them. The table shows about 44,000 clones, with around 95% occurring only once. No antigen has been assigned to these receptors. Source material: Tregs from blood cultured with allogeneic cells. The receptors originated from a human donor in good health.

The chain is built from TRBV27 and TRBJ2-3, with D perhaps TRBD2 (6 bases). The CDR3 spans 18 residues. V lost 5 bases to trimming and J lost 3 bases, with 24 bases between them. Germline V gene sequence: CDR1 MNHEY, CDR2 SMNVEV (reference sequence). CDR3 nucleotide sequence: TGTGCCAGCAGTGAACGGTTGACTAGTCTTGTGTGGACAGATACGCAGTATTTT. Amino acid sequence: CASSERLTSLVWTDTQYF.

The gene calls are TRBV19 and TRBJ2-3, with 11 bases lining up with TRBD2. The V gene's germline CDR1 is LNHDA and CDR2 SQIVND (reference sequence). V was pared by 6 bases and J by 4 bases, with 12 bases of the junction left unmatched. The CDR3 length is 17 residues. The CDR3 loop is CASRPRLAGSRADTQYF. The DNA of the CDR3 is TGTGCCAGTAGACCCCGACTAGCGGGGTCTAGGGCAGATACGCAGTATTTT.

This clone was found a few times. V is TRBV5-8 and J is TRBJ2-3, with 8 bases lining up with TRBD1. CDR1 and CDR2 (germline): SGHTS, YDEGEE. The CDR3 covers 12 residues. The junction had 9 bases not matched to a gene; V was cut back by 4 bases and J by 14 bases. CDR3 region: CASSLYAGGRYF. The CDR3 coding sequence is TGTGCCAGCAGCCTCTATGCAGGGGGCAGGTATTTT.

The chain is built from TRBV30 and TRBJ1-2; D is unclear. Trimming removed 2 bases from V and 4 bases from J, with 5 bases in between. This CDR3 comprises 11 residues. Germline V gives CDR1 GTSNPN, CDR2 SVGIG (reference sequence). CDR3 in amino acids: CAWSRVYGYTF. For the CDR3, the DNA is TGTGCCTGGAGTAGGGTCTATGGCTACACCTTC.

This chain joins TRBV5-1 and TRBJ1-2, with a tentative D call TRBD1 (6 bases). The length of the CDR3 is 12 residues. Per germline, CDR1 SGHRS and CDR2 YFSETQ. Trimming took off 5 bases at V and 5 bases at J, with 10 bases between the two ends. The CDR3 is CASSSQGYGYTF. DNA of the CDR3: TGCGCCAGCAGTAGTCAGGGGTATGGCTACACCTTC. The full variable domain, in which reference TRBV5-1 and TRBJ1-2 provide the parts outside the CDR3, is KAGVTQTPRYLIKTRGQQVTLSCSPISGHRSVSWYQQTPGQGLQFLFEYFSETQRNKGNFPGRFSGRQFSNSRSEMNVSTLELGDSALYLCASSSQGYGYTFGSGTRLTVV.

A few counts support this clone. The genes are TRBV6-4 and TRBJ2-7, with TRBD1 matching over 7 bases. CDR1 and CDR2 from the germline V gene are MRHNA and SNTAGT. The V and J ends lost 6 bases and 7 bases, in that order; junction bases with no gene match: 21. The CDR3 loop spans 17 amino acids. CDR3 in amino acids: CASRPAGSGTEPDEQYF. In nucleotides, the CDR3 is TGTGCCAGCAGGCCGGCAGGATCCGGGACAGAGCCGGATGAGCAGTACTTC.

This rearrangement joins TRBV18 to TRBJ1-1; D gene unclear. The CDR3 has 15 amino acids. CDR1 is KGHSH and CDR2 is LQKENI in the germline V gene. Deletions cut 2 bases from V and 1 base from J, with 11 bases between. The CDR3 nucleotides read TGTGCCAGCTCACCAACTCTTACAGAGAACACTGAAGCTTTCTTT. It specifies CASSPTLTENTEAFF.

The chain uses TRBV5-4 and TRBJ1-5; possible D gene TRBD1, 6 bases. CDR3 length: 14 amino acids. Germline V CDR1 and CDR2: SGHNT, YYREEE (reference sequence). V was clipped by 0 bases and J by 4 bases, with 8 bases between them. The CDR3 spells CASSLGTDNQPQHF. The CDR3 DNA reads TGTGCCAGCAGCTTGGGGACAGATAATCAGCCCCAGCATTTT.

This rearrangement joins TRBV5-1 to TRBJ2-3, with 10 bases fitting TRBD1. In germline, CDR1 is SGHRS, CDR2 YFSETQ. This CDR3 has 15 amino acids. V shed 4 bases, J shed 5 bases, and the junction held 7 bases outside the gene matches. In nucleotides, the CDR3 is TGCGCCAGCAGCCCGACAGGGGGCGGAGTAGATACGCAGTATTTT. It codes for CASSPTGGGVDTQYF.